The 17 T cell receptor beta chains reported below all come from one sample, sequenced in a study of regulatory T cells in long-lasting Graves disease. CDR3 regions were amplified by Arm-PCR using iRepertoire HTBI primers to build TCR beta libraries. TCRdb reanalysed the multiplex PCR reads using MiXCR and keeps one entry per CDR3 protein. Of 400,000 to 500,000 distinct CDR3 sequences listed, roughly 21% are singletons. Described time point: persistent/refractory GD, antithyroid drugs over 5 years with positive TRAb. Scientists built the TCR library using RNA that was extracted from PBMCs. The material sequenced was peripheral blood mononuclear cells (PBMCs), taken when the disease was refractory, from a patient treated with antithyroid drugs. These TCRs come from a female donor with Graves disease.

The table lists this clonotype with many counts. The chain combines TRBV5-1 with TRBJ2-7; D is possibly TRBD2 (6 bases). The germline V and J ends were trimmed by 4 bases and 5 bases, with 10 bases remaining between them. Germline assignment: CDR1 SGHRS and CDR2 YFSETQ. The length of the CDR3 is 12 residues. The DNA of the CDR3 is TGCGCCAGCAGCGTCGGGACTCACGAGCAGTACTTC. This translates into CASSVGTHEQYF.

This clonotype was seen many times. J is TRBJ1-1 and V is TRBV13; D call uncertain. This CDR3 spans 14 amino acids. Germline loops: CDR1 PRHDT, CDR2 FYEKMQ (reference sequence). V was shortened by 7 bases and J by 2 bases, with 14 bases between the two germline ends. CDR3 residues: CASKEWLSNTEAFF. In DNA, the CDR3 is TGTGCCAGCAAAGAGTGGTTGAGTAACACTGAAGCTTTCTTT.

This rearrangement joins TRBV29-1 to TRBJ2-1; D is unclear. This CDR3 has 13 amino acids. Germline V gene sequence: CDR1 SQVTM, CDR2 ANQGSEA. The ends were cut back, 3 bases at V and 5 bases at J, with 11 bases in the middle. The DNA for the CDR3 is TGCAGCGTTGAGAAAAATGTTAACAATGAGCAGTTCTTC. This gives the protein CSVEKNVNNEQFF.

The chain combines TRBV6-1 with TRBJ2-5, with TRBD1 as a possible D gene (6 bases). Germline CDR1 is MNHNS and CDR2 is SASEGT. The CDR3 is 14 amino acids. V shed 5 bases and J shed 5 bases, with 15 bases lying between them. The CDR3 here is CASSNQGSQETQYF. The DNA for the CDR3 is TGTGCCAGCAGTAACCAGGGGAGTCAGGAGACCCAGTACTTC.

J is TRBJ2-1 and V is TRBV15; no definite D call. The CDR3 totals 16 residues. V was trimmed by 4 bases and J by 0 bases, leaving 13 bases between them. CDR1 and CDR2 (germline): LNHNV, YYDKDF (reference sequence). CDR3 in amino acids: CATSKWKADSYNEQFF. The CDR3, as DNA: TGTGCCACCAGCAAGTGGAAGGCGGACTCCTACAATGAGCAGTTCTTC.

CDR3 sequence (DNA): TGTGCCAGCAGCCCCATCTCCTCCTACGAGCAGTACTTC. Amino acids: CASSPISSYEQYF. The chain recombines TRBV7-6 with TRBJ2-7; D is undetermined. The V end was cut by 5 bases, the J end by 0 bases, with 8 bases between. CDR3 length: 13 amino acids. The germline V gene encodes CDR1 SGHVS and CDR2 FNYEAQ.

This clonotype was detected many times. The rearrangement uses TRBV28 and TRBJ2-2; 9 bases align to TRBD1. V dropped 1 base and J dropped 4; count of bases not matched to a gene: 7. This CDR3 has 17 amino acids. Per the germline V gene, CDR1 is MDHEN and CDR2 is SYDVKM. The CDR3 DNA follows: TGTGCCAGCAGTTTATCCCCTGGACAGGGGATCACCGGGGAGCTGTTTTTT. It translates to CASSLSPGQGITGELFF.

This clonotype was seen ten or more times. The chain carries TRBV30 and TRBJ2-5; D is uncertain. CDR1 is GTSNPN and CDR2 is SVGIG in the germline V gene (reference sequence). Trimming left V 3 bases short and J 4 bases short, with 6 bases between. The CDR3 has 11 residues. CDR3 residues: CAWSVTETQYF. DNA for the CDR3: TGTGCCTGGAGCGTAACAGAGACCCAGTACTTC.

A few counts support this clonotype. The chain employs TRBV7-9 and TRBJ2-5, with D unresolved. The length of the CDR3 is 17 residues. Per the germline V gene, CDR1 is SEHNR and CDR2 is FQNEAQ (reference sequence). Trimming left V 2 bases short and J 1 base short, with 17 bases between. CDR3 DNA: TGTGCCAGCAGCTTAAAAAAAATGCGGCGGATCCAAGAGACCCAGTACTTC. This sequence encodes CASSLKKMRRIQETQYF.

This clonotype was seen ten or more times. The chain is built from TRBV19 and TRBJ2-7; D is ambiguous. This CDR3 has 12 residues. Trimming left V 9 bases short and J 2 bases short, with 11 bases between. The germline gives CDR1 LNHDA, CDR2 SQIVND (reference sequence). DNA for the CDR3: TGTGCCAGCAGTGGTCGGACCTACGAGCAGTACTTC. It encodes CASSGRTYEQYF.

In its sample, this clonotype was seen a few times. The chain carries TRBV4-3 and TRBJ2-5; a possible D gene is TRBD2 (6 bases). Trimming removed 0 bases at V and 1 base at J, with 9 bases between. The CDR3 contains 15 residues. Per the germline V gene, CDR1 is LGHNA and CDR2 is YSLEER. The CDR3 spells CASSQDPGVQETQYF. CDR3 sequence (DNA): TGCGCCAGCAGCCAAGATCCGGGAGTCCAAGAGACCCAGTACTTC.

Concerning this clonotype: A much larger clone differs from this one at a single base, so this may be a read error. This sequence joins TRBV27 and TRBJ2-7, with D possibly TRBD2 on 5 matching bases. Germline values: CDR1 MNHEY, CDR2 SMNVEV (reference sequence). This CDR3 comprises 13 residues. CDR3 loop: CASAARVGYEKYF. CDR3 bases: TGTGCCAGCGCCGCGAGGGTGGGCTACGAGAAGTACTTC.

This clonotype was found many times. The CDR3 DNA follows: TGTGCCAGCAGTTTATGGACCAGGGATGGTGGTCCTAGCAATCAGCCCCAGCATTTT. Its translation is CASSLWTRDGGPSNQPQHF. The chain recombines TRBV12-3 or TRBV12-4 with TRBJ1-5, with D possibly matching TRBD1 (5 bases). This CDR3 is built from 19 residues. V dropped 2 bases and J dropped 0 bases, with 20 bases sitting between them.

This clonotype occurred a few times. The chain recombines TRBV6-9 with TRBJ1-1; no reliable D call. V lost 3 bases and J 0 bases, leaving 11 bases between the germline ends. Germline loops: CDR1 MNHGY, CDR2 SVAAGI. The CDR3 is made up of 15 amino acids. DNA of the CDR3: TGTGCCAGCAGTTACTCGAACAAGATGAACACTGAAGCTTTCTTT. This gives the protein CASSYSNKMNTEAFF.

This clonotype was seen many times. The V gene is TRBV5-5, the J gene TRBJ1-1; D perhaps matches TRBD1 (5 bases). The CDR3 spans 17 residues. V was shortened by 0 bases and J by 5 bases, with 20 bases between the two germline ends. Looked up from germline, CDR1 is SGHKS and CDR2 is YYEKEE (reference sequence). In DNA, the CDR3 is TGTGCCAGCAGCTTGGGGGCTTCCGAGGGGTATGCGACTGAAGCTTTCTTT. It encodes CASSLGASEGYATEAFF.

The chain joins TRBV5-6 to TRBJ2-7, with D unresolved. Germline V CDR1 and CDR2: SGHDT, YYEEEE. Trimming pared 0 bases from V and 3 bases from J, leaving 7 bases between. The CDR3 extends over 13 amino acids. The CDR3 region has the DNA TGTGCCAGCAGCTTGGAGGCCCACTACGAGCAGTACTTC. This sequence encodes CASSLEAHYEQYF.

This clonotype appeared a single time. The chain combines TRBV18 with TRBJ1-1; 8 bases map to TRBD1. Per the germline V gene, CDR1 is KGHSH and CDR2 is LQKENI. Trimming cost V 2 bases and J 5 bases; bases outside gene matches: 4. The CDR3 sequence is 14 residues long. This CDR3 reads CASSPRTGLTEAFF. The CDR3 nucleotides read TGTGCCAGCTCACCAAGGACAGGGTTAACTGAAGCTTTCTTT.